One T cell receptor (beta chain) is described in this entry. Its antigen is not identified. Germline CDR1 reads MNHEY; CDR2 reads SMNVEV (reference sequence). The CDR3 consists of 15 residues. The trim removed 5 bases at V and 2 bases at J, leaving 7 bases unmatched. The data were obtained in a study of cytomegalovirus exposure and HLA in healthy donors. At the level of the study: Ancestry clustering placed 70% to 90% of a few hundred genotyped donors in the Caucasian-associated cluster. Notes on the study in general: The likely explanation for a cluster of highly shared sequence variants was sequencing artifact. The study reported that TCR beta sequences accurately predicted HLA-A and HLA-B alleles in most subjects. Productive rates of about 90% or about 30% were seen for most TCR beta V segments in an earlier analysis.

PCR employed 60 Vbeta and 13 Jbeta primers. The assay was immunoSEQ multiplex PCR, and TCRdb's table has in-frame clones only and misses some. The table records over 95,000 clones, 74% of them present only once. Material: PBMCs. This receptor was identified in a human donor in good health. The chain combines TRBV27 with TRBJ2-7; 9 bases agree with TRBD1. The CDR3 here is CASSEGTGPTYEQYF. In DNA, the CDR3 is TGTGCCAGCAGTGAAGGGACAGGGCCCACCTACGAGCAGTACTTC.